This TCR beta chain was recovered during a study of vaccination effects on CD4 cells after COVID-19. Viral peptide pools were used in the ViraFEST assay to expand antigen-specific CD4+ T cells, and sequencing came afterward. Isolation of CD4+ T cells took place after less than 12 days of culture. Each participant received a vaccine that was either BNT162b2 or mRNA-1273, given as two doses. Trimming took 5 bases from V and 2 from J, leaving 9 bases between them. Germline assignment: CDR1 GTSNPN and CDR2 SVGIG (reference sequence). The CDR3 consists of 12 residues. On this clone itself: The antigen is undetermined.

Sequencing was performed with immunoSEQ multiplex PCR; in TCRdb, only in-frame clones are kept and a portion is missing. This sample has approximately 28,000 clones, with 74% found just once. This TCR came from a human donor who received a COVID-19 vaccine. The V call is TRBV30, the J call TRBJ1-2; D is ambiguous. Sequenced here: CD4+ T cells from PBMCs cultured with HCoV-229E spike peptides, sampled after COVID-19 vaccination. The CDR3 spells CAWDGRNYGYTF. The CDR3 coding sequence is TGTGCCTGGGACGGTAGAAACTATGGCTACACCTTC.